This TCR beta chain was profiled in a study of graft-versus-host responses after intestinal transplantation. Turning to this clone: Its antigen is unknown.

General study points: Recipient marrow contained GvH clones, some of which appeared first in ileum or blood. Peak circulating GvH clone levels were associated with early post-transplant HvG declines. Those patients showing graft-donor T cell macrochimerism displayed high graft-versus-host to host-versus-graft clonal ratios in allografts.

Libraries were prepared by immunoSEQ multiplex PCR; TCRdb keeps only in-frame clonotypes and omits some of them. The sample carries approximately 10,000 clones, 86% recorded once. Lymphocytes from graft epithelium and lamina propria were isolated. The germline gives CDR1 MGHRA, CDR2 YSYEKL. CDR3 size: 15 residues. V was shortened by 0 bases and J by 2 bases, with 9 bases between the two germline ends. The TCR comes from a human patient who received an intestinal transplant, so some T cells may come from the graft donor. The sample consisted of ileum tissue, taken around 700 days after intestinal transplantation. The chain carries TRBV4-1 and TRBJ2-3; D remains ambiguous. The CDR3 is CASSQDGQYTDTQYF. The CDR3 nucleotides are TGCGCCAGCAGCCAAGACGGGCAGTACACAGATACGCAGTATTTT.